Following are 24 T cell receptor beta chains from one sample sequenced in a study of tumor and adjacent non-tumor tissue in lung cancer. A modified ARM-PCR protocol with three rounds of nested PCR amplified TCRbeta. MiXCR, applied by TCRdb to the multiplex PCR reads, yields one record per CDR3 protein. Among 200,000 to 250,000 distinct CDR3 sequences listed, 71% were seen once. This sample's RNA came from whole unsorted tissue. Source material: lung tumor tissue. The receptors were gathered from a man in his 60s with non-small cell lung cancer.

This clonotype was observed once. This chain joins TRBV4-3 and TRBJ2-1; 11 bases fit TRBD2. The germline CDR1 and CDR2 sequences are LGHNA and YSLEER. CDR3 size: 20 residues. Germline trimming cut 4 bases from V and 2 bases from J; bases unmatched to any gene: 16. This CDR3 reads CASSLIGETSGNPAYNEQFF. CDR3 nucleotide sequence: TGCGCCAGCAGCCTAATCGGGGAGACTAGCGGGAATCCGGCCTACAATGAGCAGTTCTTC.

With regard to this clonotype: Germline and junction disagree at one end, which may indicate a read error. The V and J genes are TRBV11-3 and TRBJ2-5, with a weak D call TRBD2 (6 bases). The CDR3 sequence is 16 residues long. Germline CDR1 is SGHNT and CDR2 is YENEEA. This CDR3 is CASSPEGPAGQETQYF. DNA of the CDR3: TGTGCCAGCAGCCCTGAGGGACCAGCGGGTCAAGAGACCCAATACTTC. Filled out from reference TRBV11-3 and TRBJ2-5, the complete variable domain reads EAGVVQSPRYKIIEKKQPVAFWCNPISGHNTLYWYLQNLGQGPELLIRYENEEAVDDSQLPKDRFSAERLKGVDSTLKIQPAELGDSAVYLCASSPEGPAGQETQYFGPGTRLLVL.

This clonotype was seen a handful of times. The chain uses TRBV5-4 and TRBJ2-3, with 9 bases fitting TRBD2. Trimming cost V 3 bases and J 6 bases; bases outside gene matches: 5. This CDR3 contains 14 residues. The germline CDR1 and CDR2 sequences are SGHNT and YYREEE (reference sequence). CDR3: CASSSRLADDTQYF. CDR3 DNA: TGTGCCAGCAGCTCTCGACTAGCGGATGATACGCAGTATTTT.

On this clonotype itself: Sequence at one end of the junction differs from germline and may be a read error. The rearrangement joins TRBV7-8 to TRBJ1-5; TRBD1 aligns across 8 bases. The CDR3 runs to 17 residues. CDR1 SGHVS and CDR2 FQNEAQ come from the germline V gene. Here the CDR3 reads CGSSLGNAGGRNQPQHF. In nucleotides, the CDR3 is TGTGGCAGCAGCTTAGGAAATGCAGGGGGCAGGAATCAGCCCCAGCATTTT.

This clonotype showed up just a few times. The chain uses TRBV30 and TRBJ2-3; D call uncertain. The V gene lost 0 bases and the J gene lost 2 bases, with 3 bases spanning the gap. The CDR3 runs to 12 residues. From germline, CDR1 is GTSNPN and CDR2 SVGIG (reference sequence). As DNA, the CDR3 is TGTGCCTGGAGTGTACTCACAGATACGCAGTATTTT. This translates into CAWSVLTDTQYF.

This clonotype has only one observation. No conserved phenylalanine or tryptophan is present at the end of the CDR3, so a read error is the likely explanation. The rearrangement uses TRBV11-3 and TRBJ2-5, with 9 bases lining up with TRBD1. The CDR3 length is 15 residues. CDR1 is SGHNT and CDR2 is YENEEA in the germline V gene. J lost 7 bases, V lost 5 bases, and 11 bases had no gene match. CDR3 sequence: CASSRGTGIHGTQYV. In DNA form, the CDR3 reads TGTGCCAGCAGCCGTGGGACAGGGATACATGGGACCCAGTACGTC.

The J gene is TRBJ2-4, the V gene TRBV13; 15 bases match TRBD2. The CDR3 is 19 residues long. V lost 4 bases and J lost 0; bases outside the gene matches: 7. Germline CDR1 is PRHDT and CDR2 is FYEKMQ (reference sequence). The CDR3 nucleotides are TGTGCCAGCAGCTCCTGGACTAGCGGGGGGGCATTAGCCAAAAACATTCAGTACTTC. Its translation: CASSSWTSGGALAKNIQYF.

In the case of this clonotype: The junction departs from germline at one end; a sequencing error may be responsible. The chain combines TRBV20-1 with TRBJ1-2; D is unclear. Looked up from germline, CDR1 is DFQATT and CDR2 is SNEGSKA (reference sequence). The CDR3 length is 15 residues. The CDR3 sequence: CSAKTRYNNRYVYTF. The DNA for the CDR3 is TGCAGTGCTAAGACACGGTACAACAATCGCTATGTCTACACCTTC.

This sequence joins TRBV5-5 and TRBJ2-4; 7 positions agree with TRBD1. CDR3 length: 16 amino acids. After removal of 1 base from V and 2 bases from J, the junction contained 6 bases not matched to a gene. Germline assignment: CDR1 SGHKS and CDR2 YYEKEE (reference sequence). The CDR3 sequence: CASSLQGQQPKNIQYF. The CDR3 DNA is TGTGCCAGCAGCTTGCAGGGACAGCAGCCCAAAAACATTCAGTACTTC. Supplemented by reference TRBV5-5 and TRBJ2-4, the full variable domain reads DAGVTQSPTHLIKTRGQQVTLRCSPISGHKSVSWYQQVLGQGPQFIFQYYEKEERGRGNFPDRFSARQFPNYSSELNVNALLLGDSALYLCASSLQGQQPKNIQYFGAGTRLSVL.

The gene calls are TRBV29-1 and TRBJ1-6; 7 bases line up with TRBD1. Germline assignment: CDR1 SQVTM and CDR2 ANQGSEA. V dropped 5 bases and J dropped 7; count of bases not matched to a gene: 14. This CDR3 comprises 16 residues. For the CDR3, the DNA is TGCAGCGTTAAAATGGGAGGTGGAGGGGGCAATTCACCCCTCCACTTT. This codes for CSVKMGGGGGNSPLHF.

The chain is built from TRBV6-5 and TRBJ1-2, with D possibly TRBD1 on 5 matching bases. This CDR3 comprises 12 residues. Germline V gene lookup returns CDR1 MNHEY and CDR2 SVGAGI. Between the trimmed V and J ends, which lost 4 bases and 6 bases, there was a span of 9 bases. CDR3 sequence (DNA): TGTGCCAGCAGTTCAGGGAGTAATGGCTACACCTTC. Residues: CASSSGSNGYTF.

This clonotype was counted once. The rearrangement uses TRBV4-1 and TRBJ1-6; 8 nucleotides agree with TRBD1. The junction had 15 bases not matched to a gene; V was cut back by 7 bases and J by 7 bases. Germline V gene sequence: CDR1 MGHRA, CDR2 YSYEKL. This CDR3 region has 17 residues. CDR3 in DNA: TGCGCCAGCAACCACTTCCAGGGGGCGTGGGGAAATTCACCCCTCCACTTT. It is translated as CASNHFQGAWGNSPLHF.

V usage is TRBV12-3 or TRBV12-4 and J usage is TRBJ1-5, with a tentative D call TRBD1 (5 bases). V lost 7 bases, J lost 3 bases, and 13 bases lay in between. The CDR3 is made up of 14 amino acids. This CDR3 is CASKDAGSNQPQHF. For the CDR3, the DNA is TGTGCCAGCAAGGATGCAGGGTCCAATCAGCCCCAGCATTTT.

Only one count was recorded for this clonotype. This rearrangement joins TRBV11-3 to TRBJ2-2; D is unclear. The CDR3 consists of 17 residues. The germline V gene encodes CDR1 SGHNT and CDR2 YENEEA. The V end lost 0 bases, the J end lost 8 bases, and 19 bases lay between the germline ends. CDR3 bases: TGTGCCAGCAGCTTAGATTTATACATAGGAAATACAGGGGAGCTGTTTTTT. It yields the protein CASSLDLYIGNTGELFF. Full variable domain (missing parts from reference TRBV11-3 and TRBJ2-2): EAGVVQSPRYKIIEKKQPVAFWCNPISGHNTLYWYLQNLGQGPELLIRYENEEAVDDSQLPKDRFSAERLKGVDSTLKIQPAELGDSAVYLCASSLDLYIGNTGELFFGEGSRLTVL.

As regards this clonotype: This CDR3 fails to terminate in the conserved phenylalanine or tryptophan, so it likely reflects a read error. The chain uses TRBV20-1 and TRBJ1-2; D remains ambiguous. Trimming shortened V by 4 bases and J by 5 bases, and 11 bases separated the two germline ends. Looked up from germline, CDR1 is DFQATT and CDR2 is SNEGSKA (reference sequence). The CDR3 sequence is 12 residues long. The DNA for the CDR3 is TGCAGTGCTACATTTGGGAATTATGGCTACACCCTC. Protein product: CSATFGNYGYTL.

CDR3 amino acids: CASSYSILANYGYTF. In DNA form, the CDR3 reads TGTGCCAGCAGTTACTCGATCTTGGCTAACTATGGCTACACCTTC. The rearrangement uses TRBV6-5 and TRBJ1-2; no firm D call. This CDR3 comprises 15 residues. From germline, CDR1 is MNHEY and CDR2 SVGAGI. Trimming pared 0 bases from V and 0 bases from J, leaving 8 bases between.

This clonotype was seen more than once but under ten times. The chain has TRBV14 and TRBJ2-1, with 10 bases identical to TRBD2. Per germline, CDR1 SGHDN and CDR2 FVKESK. V lost 3 bases to trimming and J lost 4 bases; unmatched junction nucleotides: 6. The CDR3 loop spans 16 amino acids. The DNA of the CDR3 is TGTGCCAGCAGCCATAAAACTAGCGGGGATTACAATGAGCAGTTCTTC. Residues: CASSHKTSGDYNEQFF.

Notes on this clonotype: A much more abundant neighbour one base away suggests this may be a read error. The CDR3 sequence: CVSSSTRADTQYF. The CDR3 DNA reads TGTGTCAGCAGCTCTACCAGGGCCGATACGCAGTATTTT. The V gene is TRBV12-3 or TRBV12-4, the J gene TRBJ2-3; D may be TRBD1 (5 bases). The CDR3 covers 13 residues.

J is TRBJ1-1 and V is TRBV6-2 or TRBV6-3; 7 bases fit TRBD1. This CDR3 spans 15 amino acids. Trimming removed 0 bases from V and 7 bases from J; junction bases left unmatched: 8. The V gene's germline CDR1 is MNHEY and CDR2 SVGEGT. The CDR3 DNA reads TGTGCCAGCAGTTACTCGAGCCAGGGGGTGCGTGAAGCTTTCTTT. Amino acid sequence: CASSYSSQGVREAFF.

This chain joins TRBV5-1 and TRBJ2-5; 8 bases fit TRBD1. Germline-derived CDR1 and CDR2 are SGHRS and YFSETQ. This CDR3 has 15 amino acids. The junction had 6 bases not matched to a gene; V was cut back by 0 bases and J by 5 bases. The CDR3 loop reads CASSLAGQGGETQYF. The CDR3 region has the DNA TGCGCCAGCAGCTTGGCAGGACAGGGCGGGGAGACCCAGTACTTC.

Comments on this clonotype: The junction departs from germline at one end; a sequencing error may be responsible. The chain links TRBV29-1 to TRBJ2-3; D might be TRBD2 (5 bases). The CDR3 spans 14 residues. Germline CDR1 is SQVTM and CDR2 is ANQGSEA. Written as DNA, the CDR3 is TGCAGCGCCCGCCCAAACGCGGGCACAGATATGCAGTATTTT. Protein product: CSARPNAGTDMQYF.

The J gene is TRBJ2-5, the V gene TRBV20-1; 11 nucleotides line up with TRBD1. The germline V gene encodes CDR1 DFQATT and CDR2 SNEGSKA (reference sequence). CDR3 length: 14 residues. CDR3 sequence reads: CNTRGGQGEETQYF. In DNA, the CDR3 is TGCAATACTAGAGGGGGACAGGGGGAAGAGACCCAGTACTTC.

This clonotype was seen only once. Given a much more abundant clone one base away, this may be a read error. This rearrangement joins TRBV20-1 to TRBJ1-3; D remains unclear. CDR3 length equals 14 residues. Germline values: CDR1 DFQATT, CDR2 SNEGSKA (reference sequence). The CDR3: CSARGASSVNTIYF. The CDR3, as DNA: TGCAGTGCTAGAGGGGCGAGCTCTGTAAACACCATATATTTT.

Notes on this clonotype: One end of the junction is discordant with germline, which a read error may explain. The chain combines TRBV10-2 with TRBJ1-2; TRBD1 is a possible D gene (5 bases). The CDR3 covers 12 residues. Germline V gene lookup returns CDR1 WSHSY and CDR2 SAAADI. This chain's CDR3 is CASGHGVSRYTF. Written as DNA, the CDR3 is TGTGCCAGCGGACATGGGGTATCTCGCTACACCTTC.